Following are 18 T cell receptor beta chains from one sample sequenced in a study of blood T cell repertoires in COVID-19 (TCRdb year 2020). The library was made by the immunoSEQ multiplex PCR assay. The table comes from immuneACCESS by way of TCRdb, which keeps in-frame sequences with V and J called. Part of the clones is missing from these tables; in studies checked, under half for an unresolved V gene and the rest for unknown reasons. This sample gives 360,000 or so clones in total; roughly nine tenths of them show up just once. Clones ranked in the top ten supply under 5% of the sample. Sample: peripheral blood. Every receptor here comes from a woman aged 55-70 years with COVID-19, enrolled during active disease.

This sequence joins TRBV10-3 and TRBJ2-1, with a possible D match to TRBD2 (5 bases). Trimming pared 3 bases from V and 6 bases from J, leaving 12 bases between. The germline CDR1 and CDR2 sequences are ENHRY and SYGVKD. The CDR3 is made up of 14 amino acids. This CDR3 reads CAISERGLGNEQFF. The CDR3 nucleotides are TGTGCCATCAGTGAAAGAGGGTTGGGCAATGAGCAGTTCTTC.

The J gene is TRBJ1-1, the V gene TRBV6-2 or TRBV6-3, with unresolved D. CDR1 and CDR2 from the germline V gene are MNHEY and SVGEGT. The CDR3 is 14 amino acids. Trimming cost V 5 bases and J 4 bases, with 14 bases left between them. The DNA for the CDR3 is TGTGCCAGCAGTCCCTATCCGAGGGTCACTGAAGCTTTCTTT. Translating it yields CASSPYPRVTEAFF.

J is TRBJ2-2 and V is TRBV19, with D possibly TRBD1 on 6 matching bases. Trimming removed 7 bases from V and 6 bases from J, with 18 bases in between. The CDR3 totals 15 residues. CDR1 and CDR2 from the germline V gene are LNHDA and SQIVND (reference sequence). In nucleotides, the CDR3 is TGTGCCAGTACCCATATAAGGACAGACCCCGGGGAGCTGTTTTTT. Translated, it gives CASTHIRTDPGELFF.

The V and J genes are TRBV4-1 and TRBJ2-1; the D gene is possibly TRBD1 (5 bases). The CDR3 extends over 13 amino acids. V was clipped by 3 bases and J by 8 bases, with 11 bases between them. Germline CDR1 and CDR2: MGHRA and YSYEKL. This CDR3 reads CASSHSGIHEQFF. The CDR3 DNA follows: TGCGCCAGCAGCCATTCAGGGATTCATGAGCAGTTCTTC.

Details on this clone: A read error is possible here, since a much larger clone lies one base away. The chain employs TRBV12-3 or TRBV12-4 and TRBJ2-7; 7 positions match TRBD1. There are 13 residues in the CDR3. The V segment lost 4 bases and the J segment 3 bases; nucleotides outside the gene matches: 3. For the CDR3, the DNA is TGTGCCAGCAGTTCCCGGGACAGCTACGAGCAGTACTTC. It yields the protein CASSSRDSYEQYF.

V gene TRBV4-1 combines with J gene TRBJ1-2; TRBD1 matches 10 bases. This CDR3 has 16 amino acids. The germline V gene has CDR1 MGHRA and CDR2 YSYEKL. The V and J ends lost 2 bases and 4 bases, in that order; junction bases with no gene match: 7. This CDR3 reads CASSQPGGTGVYGYTF. The DNA for the CDR3 is TGCGCCAGCAGCCAACCGGGAGGGACAGGGGTCTATGGCTACACCTTC.

The chain uses TRBV28 and TRBJ2-1, with D perhaps matching TRBD1 (5 bases). Germline lookup yields CDR1 MDHEN and CDR2 SYDVKM. The V end was cut by 4 bases, the J end by 7 bases, with 8 bases between. This CDR3 has 12 amino acids. In nucleotides, the CDR3 is TGTGCCAGCAGTTCCAGGGTTAATGAGCAGTTCTTC. Protein sequence: CASSSRVNEQFF.

The chain joins TRBV6-5 to TRBJ1-5; 10 bases agree with TRBD1. Per germline, CDR1 MNHEY and CDR2 SVGAGI. This CDR3 has 15 amino acids. The junction had 9 bases not matched to a gene; V was cut back by 6 bases and J by 7 bases. This chain's CDR3 is CASRADRGLGQPQHF. The CDR3 DNA sequence: TGTGCCAGCAGAGCCGACAGGGGGCTTGGGCAGCCCCAGCATTTT.

The chain uses TRBV3-1 (or the pseudogene TRBV3-2) and TRBJ1-1; D remains unclear. The CDR3 spans 15 residues. From germline, CDR1 is LGHDT and CDR2 YNNKEL (reference sequence). The V end lost 1 base, the J end lost 0 bases, and 9 bases lay between the germline ends. This chain's CDR3 is CASSQGHILNTEAFF. The DNA for the CDR3 is TGTGCCAGCAGCCAAGGCCACATCTTGAACACTGAAGCTTTCTTT.

V is TRBV3-1 (or the pseudogene TRBV3-2) and J is TRBJ2-7; D gene uncertain. V lost 0 bases, J lost 6 bases, and 9 bases lay in between. This CDR3 spans 13 amino acids. CDR1 and CDR2 from the germline V gene are LGHDT and YNNKEL (reference sequence). The CDR3 sequence is CASSQEDFREQYF. The CDR3 DNA reads as TGTGCCAGCAGCCAAGAAGACTTCCGCGAGCAGTACTTC.

This chain uses TRBV6-2 or TRBV6-3 with TRBJ2-5, with 7 bases that match TRBD2. Per germline, CDR1 MNHEY and CDR2 SVGEGT. Germline trimming cut 2 bases from V and 14 bases from J; bases unmatched to any gene: 8. The CDR3 covers 12 residues. The CDR3 coding sequence is TGTGCCAGCAGTTACAGTCCCCTAGCGGCCTACTTC. This codes for CASSYSPLAAYF.

The rearrangement joins TRBV7-3 to TRBJ2-1, with TRBD1 matching over 7 bases. V was clipped by 3 bases and J by 3 bases; unmatched bases: 5. The germline CDR1 and CDR2 sequences are SGHTA and FQGTGA. The CDR3 is made up of 15 amino acids. CDR3 sequence (DNA): TGTGCCAGCAGCTTCCTAGGGGGCTTCTACAATGAGCAGTTCTTC. This gives the protein CASSFLGGFYNEQFF.

The genes are TRBV27 and TRBJ1-2; D gene ambiguous. The germline CDR1 and CDR2 sequences are MNHEY and SMNVEV (reference sequence). The CDR3 extends over 12 amino acids. Trimming took 11 bases from V and 5 from J, leaving 15 bases between them. In nucleotides, the CDR3 is TGTGCCCCCCTACCGGGGTTATATGGCTACACCTTC. It specifies CAPLPGLYGYTF.

This chain links TRBV27 with TRBJ1-6, with D unresolved. The CDR3 contains 14 residues. V was clipped by 5 bases and J by 11 bases, with 16 bases between them. Germline V gene sequence: CDR1 MNHEY, CDR2 SMNVEV (reference sequence). CDR3 sequence reads: CASSTLVKFTPLHF. As DNA, the CDR3 is TGTGCCAGCAGTACCCTAGTGAAGTTTACACCCCTCCACTTT.

The count of this clone is one. J is TRBJ1-2 and V is TRBV19; D unclear. Germline loops: CDR1 LNHDA, CDR2 SQIVND (reference sequence). The CDR3 sequence is 17 residues long. V was trimmed by 3 bases and J by 6 bases, leaving 23 bases between them. The CDR3 sequence is CASSIEFLTGIVNGYTF. CDR3 nucleotides: TGTGCCAGTAGTATCGAGTTCCTAACCGGGATAGTGAATGGCTACACCTTC.

This clone was observed once. The V and J genes are TRBV7-8 and TRBJ1-5; TRBD1 matches at 8 bases. V was clipped by 5 bases and J by 0 bases; unmatched bases: 12. The CDR3 runs 18 residues. Germline values: CDR1 SGHVS, CDR2 FQNEAQ. The CDR3 spells CASSQKGQGTYSNQPQHF. The CDR3 DNA sequence: TGTGCCAGCAGCCAAAAAGGACAGGGAACTTATAGCAATCAGCCCCAGCATTTT.

The V and J genes are TRBV6-5 and TRBJ1-2; 11 bases line up with TRBD1. The length of the CDR3 is 15 residues. Germline V gene data show CDR1 as MNHEY and CDR2 as SVGAGI. V shed 6 bases and J 4 bases; nucleotides not matched to a gene: 7. This CDR3 reads CASSRTGGAGYGYTF. The DNA of the CDR3 is TGTGCCAGCAGCCGGACAGGGGGCGCGGGCTATGGCTACACCTTC.

The chain employs TRBV2 and TRBJ2-3; 13 nucleotides match TRBD2. The trim removed 9 bases at V and 6 bases at J, leaving 9 bases unmatched. Germline CDR1 reads SNHLY; CDR2 reads FYNNEI. The CDR3 consists of 15 residues. The CDR3, as DNA: TGTGCCAGACTCGGGACTAGCGGGGCAAGGGATACGCAGTATTTT. Protein sequence: CARLGTSGARDTQYF.